This passage covers 26 T cell receptor beta chains from one sample sequenced in a study of T cell responses to AZD1222 COVID-19 vaccine. Assay used: immunoSEQ multiplex PCR; TCRdb lists only in-frame clones, some missing. The table shows about 100,000 clones, with less than 90% occurring only once. The source was peripheral blood, collected on day 0 of AZD1222 vaccination. The source is an adult in good health.

CDR3 in DNA: TGTGCCAGCTCAGCCGACAGGGACTATGGCTACACCTTC. Its protein product is CASSADRDYGYTF. This sequence joins TRBV18 and TRBJ1-2, with TRBD1 matching 7 bases. CDR3 length equals 13 residues. J was trimmed by 3 bases and V by 5 bases; bases with no gene match: 3. The germline V gene has CDR1 KGHSH and CDR2 LQKENI.

This clone was recorded only once. The chain recombines TRBV24-1 with TRBJ2-6, with D possibly matching TRBD2 (6 bases). The CDR3 covers 16 residues. CDR1 KGHDR and CDR2 SFDVKD come from the germline V gene. The V and J ends lost 5 bases and 2 bases respectively, with 12 bases between them. In DNA, the CDR3 is TGTGCCACCAGTGCACTCACGGGGGCTGGGGCCAACGTCCTGACTTTC. It translates to CATSALTGAGANVLTF.

The CDR3 loop reads CASGWGQGNEQFF. The CDR3 DNA is TGTGCCAGCGGCTGGGGCCAAGGGAATGAGCAGTTCTTC. The V call is TRBV27, the J call TRBJ2-1, with a weak D call TRBD1 (5 bases). V lost 8 bases, J lost 7 bases, and 15 bases lay in between. This CDR3 spans 13 amino acids. Germline CDR1 is MNHEY and CDR2 is SMNVEV (reference sequence).

In this sample, this clone turned up once. This CDR3 reads CASSPTPSGSANYGYTF. The CDR3 region has the DNA TGTGCCAGCTCACCGACTCCGTCCGGGTCGGCCAACTATGGCTACACCTTC. The chain joins TRBV18 to TRBJ1-2; D is undetermined. V was clipped by 3 bases and J by 2 bases, with 19 bases between them. Germline CDR1 is KGHSH and CDR2 is LQKENI. The CDR3 consists of 17 residues.

The chain has TRBV19 and TRBJ2-2; TRBD2 aligns across 10 bases. Germline V CDR1 and CDR2: LNHDA, SQIVND (reference sequence). The V and J ends lost 10 bases and 4 bases, in that order; junction bases with no gene match: 12. The CDR3 loop spans 16 amino acids. The CDR3 DNA reads as TGTGCCACAAGGGAGCTAGCGGGAGATCCCACCGGGGAGCTGTTTTTT. This translates into CATRELAGDPTGELFF.

The V and J genes are TRBV5-1 and TRBJ2-1, with a tentative D call TRBD2 (6 bases). Trimming pared 4 bases from V and 0 bases from J, leaving 14 bases between. The germline CDR1 and CDR2 sequences are SGHRS and YFSETQ. The CDR3 has 16 residues. The DNA for the CDR3 is TGCGCCAGCAGCGCGGGGACTTATAGCTCCTACAATGAGCAGTTCTTC. Encoded protein: CASSAGTYSSYNEQFF.

This chain connects TRBV7-2 to TRBJ1-1; 11 bases match TRBD1. The CDR3 is 16 amino acids. With 3 bases clipped from V and 6 bases from J, the junction kept 9 bases outside the gene matches. CDR1 SGHTA and CDR2 FQGNSA come from the germline V gene. CDR3 sequence: CASSFWDRGIVPEAFF. CDR3 nucleotides: TGTGCCAGCAGCTTTTGGGACAGGGGGATCGTCCCTGAAGCTTTCTTT.

The chain links TRBV18 to TRBJ1-2; tentative D call: TRBD1 (6 bases). The CDR3 sequence is 16 residues long. CDR1 is KGHSH, CDR2 LQKENI, per germline. Trimming removed 2 bases at V and 8 bases at J, with 21 bases between. The CDR3 here is CASSPGDISLVYGYTF. DNA for the CDR3: TGTGCCAGCTCACCAGGGGACATCTCTCTGGTGTACGGCTACACCTTC.

V usage is TRBV2 and J usage is TRBJ1-3; D ambiguous. Trimming cost V 1 base and J 0 bases, with 7 bases left between them. The germline gives CDR1 SNHLY, CDR2 FYNNEI. The CDR3 runs to 15 residues. The CDR3 DNA sequence: TGTGCCAGCAGTGAAGGCACTCGCTCTGGAAACACCATATATTTT. Protein: CASSEGTRSGNTIYF.

The chain carries TRBV9 and TRBJ1-1; D is possibly TRBD1 (5 bases). The CDR3 consists of 13 residues. Per germline, CDR1 SGDLS and CDR2 YYNGEE. The ends were cut back, 3 bases at V and 1 base at J, with 7 bases in the middle. Here the CDR3 DNA reads TGTGCCAGCAGCGACCAGGGGAACACTGAAGCTTTCTTT. It is translated as CASSDQGNTEAFF.

V and J are TRBV5-1 and TRBJ2-7, with a weak D call TRBD2 (8 bases). The CDR3 spans 13 residues. The germline V and J ends were trimmed by 10 bases and 2 bases, with 16 bases remaining between them. CDR1 is SGHRS and CDR2 is YFSETQ in the germline V gene. In DNA form, the CDR3 reads TGCGCCTCCGGGAGGGGACAGACCTACGAGCAGTACTTC. It specifies CASGRGQTYEQYF.

This chain links TRBV11-3 with TRBJ2-5; 9 bases align to TRBD1. Germline CDR1 SGHNT, CDR2 YENEEA. The junction had 2 bases not matched to a gene; V was cut back by 6 bases and J by 0 bases. The CDR3 length is 14 residues. CDR3 amino acids: CASRGTGYQETQYF. The CDR3, as DNA: TGTGCCAGCAGGGGGACAGGGTACCAAGAGACCCAGTACTTC.

V and J are TRBV5-4 and TRBJ1-2; D remains unclear. This CDR3 contains 12 residues. Germline CDR1 reads SGHNT; CDR2 reads YYREEE (reference sequence). V gave up 4 bases and J gave up 8 bases, with 12 bases separating them. The CDR3 coding sequence is TGTGCCAGCAGCCCTCGAGGTGGCGGCTACACCTTC. It codes for CASSPRGGGYTF.

The rearrangement uses TRBV11-3 and TRBJ2-3; D is tentatively TRBD1 or TRBD2 (5 bases each). Germline values: CDR1 SGHNT, CDR2 YENEEA. The V end was cut by 1 base, the J end by 8 bases, with 13 bases between. The CDR3 has 14 residues. The CDR3 is CASSLVGTRGTQYF. In DNA, the CDR3 is TGTGCCAGCAGCTTAGTCGGGACCCGGGGTACGCAGTATTTT.

CDR3 sequence: CASSSTSGVYNEQFF. The CDR3, as DNA: TGTGCCAGCAGCTCCACTAGCGGTGTATACAATGAGCAGTTCTTC. V is TRBV5-4 and J is TRBJ2-1; 8 bases agree with TRBD2. Germline lookup yields CDR1 SGHNT and CDR2 YYREEE (reference sequence). The CDR3 extends over 15 amino acids. The V gene end was trimmed by 3 bases and the J gene end by 4 bases; junction bases not matched to a gene: 6. The variable domain in full, with the rest retrieved from reference TRBV5-4 and TRBJ2-1, is ETGVTQSPTHLIKTRGQQVTLRCSSQSGHNTVSWYQQALGQGPQFIFQYYREEENGRGNFPPRFSGLQFPNYSSELNVNALELDDSALYLCASSSTSGVYNEQFFGPGTRLTVL.

The rearrangement links TRBV18 to TRBJ1-3; 9 bases are a match to TRBD1. V lost 3 bases to trimming and J lost 3 bases; unmatched junction nucleotides: 6. Germline assignment: CDR1 KGHSH and CDR2 LQKENI. There are 16 residues in the CDR3. CDR3 protein: CASSPRTGDYGNTIYF. In DNA, the CDR3 is TGTGCCAGCTCACCCCGGACAGGGGATTATGGAAACACCATATATTTT.

The CDR3 protein is CSVRENTEAFF. CDR3 nucleotide sequence: TGCAGCGTGAGGGAGAACACTGAAGCTTTCTTT. The V call is TRBV29-1, the J call TRBJ1-1; D gene unclear. The V end was cut by 6 bases, the J end by 1 base, with 6 bases between. Germline CDR1 and CDR2: SQVTM and ANQGSEA. The CDR3 is made up of 11 amino acids.

V is TRBV10-3 and J is TRBJ1-1; TRBD1 aligns across 10 bases. Trimming at V came to 8 bases and at J to 4 bases, leaving 10 bases not matched to a gene. CDR1 is ENHRY, CDR2 SYGVKD, per germline. The length of the CDR3 is 15 residues. The CDR3 nucleotides are TGTGCCATCGCTTCCGGGACAGGGGCCGGCACTGAAGCTTTCTTT. Amino acids: CAIASGTGAGTEAFF.

This rearrangement joins TRBV10-3 to TRBJ1-1, with D perhaps matching TRBD1 (5 bases). CDR3 length equals 18 residues. V was shortened by 0 bases and J by 1 base, with 18 bases between the two germline ends. Germline V lookup: CDR1 ENHRY, CDR2 SYGVKD. The CDR3 DNA follows: TGTGCCATCAGTGAGTCAGTAGGTGGTGAGGGACCGAACACTGAAGCTTTCTTT. Translation: CAISESVGGEGPNTEAFF.

V and J are TRBV7-9 and TRBJ2-1; 7 bases agree with TRBD2. With 1 base clipped from V and 5 bases from J, the junction kept 5 bases outside the gene matches. The germline V gene has CDR1 SEHNR and CDR2 FQNEAQ (reference sequence). The CDR3 length is 15 residues. As DNA, the CDR3 is TGTGCCAGCAGCTTAGACGGGGGGATGGACAATGAGCAGTTCTTC. Amino acid sequence: CASSLDGGMDNEQFF.

The rearrangement uses TRBV4-1 and TRBJ2-2; 7 positions agree with TRBD1. The germline CDR1 and CDR2 sequences are MGHRA and YSYEKL. The CDR3 sequence is 13 residues long. The ends lost 4 bases at V and 6 bases at J; junction bases unmatched: 2. CDR3 in DNA: TGCGCCAGCAGCCCCGGGACAGCCGGGGAGCTGTTTTTT. Its translation: CASSPGTAGELFF.

The chain has TRBV6-5 and TRBJ1-1, with D possibly matching TRBD1 (6 bases). The germline V gene has CDR1 MNHEY and CDR2 SVGAGI. The CDR3 is 13 residues long. Trimming removed 6 bases from V and 1 base from J, with 9 bases in between. The DNA for the CDR3 is TGTGCCAGCAGCCGGGGGGCGAACACTGAAGCTTTCTTT. Translated: CASSRGANTEAFF.

The chain has TRBV5-1 and TRBJ2-7, with D maybe TRBD1 (6 bases). Germline V gives CDR1 SGHRS, CDR2 YFSETQ. This CDR3 spans 15 amino acids. V lost 4 bases, J lost 3 bases, and 17 bases lay in between. CDR3 in amino acids: CASSLGSGAGYEQYF. The CDR3 DNA reads as TGCGCCAGCAGCCTGGGGTCAGGGGCGGGCTACGAGCAGTACTTC. Supplemented by reference TRBV5-1 and TRBJ2-7, the full variable domain reads KAGVTQTPRYLIKTRGQQVTLSCSPISGHRSVSWYQQTPGQGLQFLFEYFSETQRNKGNFPGRFSGRQFSNSRSEMNVSTLELGDSALYLCASSLGSGAGYEQYFGPGTRLTVT.

This sequence joins TRBV10-3 and TRBJ1-1; 7 positions match TRBD1. This CDR3 has 14 residues. J lost 6 bases, V lost 5 bases, and 9 bases had no gene match. In germline, CDR1 is ENHRY, CDR2 SYGVKD. CDR3 bases: TGTGCCATCAGTTCCGGGACAGCTAAATCTGAAGCTTTCTTT. Translation gives CAISSGTAKSEAFF.

This chain links TRBV3-1 (or the pseudogene TRBV3-2) with TRBJ2-2; no firm D call. Trimming pared 2 bases from V and 4 bases from J, leaving 5 bases between. The CDR3 runs 13 residues. Germline values: CDR1 LGHDT, CDR2 YNNKEL (reference sequence). CDR3 nucleotides: TGTGCCAGCAGCCAATTCCTCACCGGGGAGCTGTTTTTT. Residues: CASSQFLTGELFF.

The V and J genes are TRBV30 and TRBJ1-2, with 8 bases fitting TRBD1. The CDR3 contains 12 residues. From germline, CDR1 is GTSNPN and CDR2 SVGIG (reference sequence). The ends lost 5 bases at V and 1 base at J; junction bases unmatched: 0. CDR3 coding DNA: TGTGCCTGGGACAGGGGTAACTATGGCTACACCTTC. Translated: CAWDRGNYGYTF. The complete variable domain, with remaining parts taken from reference TRBV30 and TRBJ1-2, reads SQTIHQWPATLVQPVGSPLSLECTVEGTSNPNLYWYRQAAGRGLQLLFYSVGIGQISSEVPQNLSASRPQDRQFILSSKKLLLSDSGFYLCAWDRGNYGYTFGSGTRLTVV.